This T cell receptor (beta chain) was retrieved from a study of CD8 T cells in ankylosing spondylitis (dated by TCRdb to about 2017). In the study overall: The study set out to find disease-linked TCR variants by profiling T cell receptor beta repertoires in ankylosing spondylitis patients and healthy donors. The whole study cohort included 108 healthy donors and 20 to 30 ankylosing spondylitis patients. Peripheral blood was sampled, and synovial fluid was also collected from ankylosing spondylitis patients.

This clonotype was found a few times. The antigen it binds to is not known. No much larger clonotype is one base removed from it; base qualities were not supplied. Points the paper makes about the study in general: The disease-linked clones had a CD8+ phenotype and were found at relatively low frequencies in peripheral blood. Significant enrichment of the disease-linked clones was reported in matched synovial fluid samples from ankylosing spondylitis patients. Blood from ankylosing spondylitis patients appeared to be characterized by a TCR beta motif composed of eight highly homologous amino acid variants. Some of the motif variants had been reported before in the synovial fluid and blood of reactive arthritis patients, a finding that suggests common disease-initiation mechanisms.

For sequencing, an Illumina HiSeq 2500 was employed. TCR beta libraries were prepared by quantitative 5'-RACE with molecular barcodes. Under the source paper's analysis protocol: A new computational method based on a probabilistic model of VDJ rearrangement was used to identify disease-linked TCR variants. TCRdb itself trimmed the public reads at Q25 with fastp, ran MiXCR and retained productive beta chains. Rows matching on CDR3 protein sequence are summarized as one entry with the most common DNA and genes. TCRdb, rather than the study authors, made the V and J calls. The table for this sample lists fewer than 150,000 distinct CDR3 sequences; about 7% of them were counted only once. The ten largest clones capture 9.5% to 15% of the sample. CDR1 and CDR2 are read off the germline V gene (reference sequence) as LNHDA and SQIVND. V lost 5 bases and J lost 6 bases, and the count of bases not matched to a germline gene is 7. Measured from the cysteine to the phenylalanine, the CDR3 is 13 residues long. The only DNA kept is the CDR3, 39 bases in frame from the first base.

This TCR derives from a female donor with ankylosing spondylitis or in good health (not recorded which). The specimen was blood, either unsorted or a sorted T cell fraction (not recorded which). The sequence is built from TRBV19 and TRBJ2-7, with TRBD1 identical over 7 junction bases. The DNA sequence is TGTGCCAGTAGTTCAAGACAGGGATCCGAGCAGTACTTC. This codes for CASSSRQGSEQYF. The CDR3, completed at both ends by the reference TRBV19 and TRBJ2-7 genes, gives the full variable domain DGGITQSPKYLFRKEGQNVTLSCEQNLNHDAMYWYRQDPGQGLRLIYYSQIVNDFQKGDIAEGYSVSREKKESFPLTVTSAQKNPTAFYLCASSSRQGSEQYFGPGTRLTVT.